A selection of T cell receptor beta chains follows, all from one sample in a study of T cell responses to AZD1222 COVID-19 vaccine. TCRdb keeps only in-frame clones here, not all; method: immunoSEQ multiplex PCR. This repertoire shows 90,000 to 120,000 clones, 85% to 90% found once; its top ten account for over 15%. The starting material was peripheral blood, obtained on day 0 of AZD1222 vaccination. Receptor source: an adult in good health. Each CDR3 is given with its conserved first and last residue. The D gene is left open where the match is weak. Rows give clone size only sometimes, using once, few, many, or a class for an expanded clone.

d_gene	v_gene	j_gene	abundance	CDR3aa	CDR3nt
TRBD2	TRBV2	TRBJ2-1	NA	CASREGTSGGPSFNEQFF	TGTGCCAGCAGGGAGGGGACTAGCGGGGGCCCGAGTTTCAATGAGCAGTTCTTC
NA	TRBV19	TRBJ1-5	NA	CASSISGTSNQPQHF	TGTGCCAGTAGTATAAGTGGGACTAGCAATCAGCCCCAGCATTTT
TRBD1	TRBV7-2	TRBJ1-2	NA	CASRSPGQGAGYTF	TGTGCCAGCAGATCACCGGGACAGGGGGCTGGCTACACCTTC
NA	TRBV5-1	TRBJ2-1	once	CASSPPTRNEQFF	TGCGCCAGCAGCCCCCCTACTCGAAATGAGCAGTTCTTC
NA	TRBV28	TRBJ1-4	NA	CASWEEKLFF	TGTGCCAGTTGGGAGGAAAAACTGTTTTTT
NA	TRBV20-1	TRBJ2-1	NA	CSASNGNGISSYNEQFF	TGCAGTGCTAGTAATGGGAACGGCATCAGCTCCTACAATGAGCAGTTCTTC
NA	TRBV30	TRBJ2-7	once	CAWTGAYEQYF	TGTGCCTGGACTGGGGCCTACGAGCAGTACTTC
NA	TRBV27	TRBJ2-1	NA	CASSPLTMGDNEQFF	TGTGCCAGCAGTCCCCTAACGATGGGCGATAATGAGCAGTTCTTC
NA	TRBV11-2	TRBJ1-3	NA	CASSLDLGSSGNTIYF	TGTGCCAGCAGCTTAGATTTAGGGAGCTCTGGAAACACCATATATTTT
TRBD1	TRBV28	TRBJ1-2	NA	CASKQGEEGYTF	TGTGCCAGCAAACAGGGGGAGGAGGGCTACACCTTC
NA	TRBV19	TRBJ1-6	NA	CASSILGTAPHSPLHF	TGTGCCAGTAGTATTTTGGGGACGGCACCCCATTCACCCCTCCACTTT
TRBD2	TRBV19	TRBJ2-1	once	CASSRNLAGDYNEQFF	TGTGCCAGTAGCCGAAACCTAGCGGGAGACTACAATGAGCAGTTCTTC
NA	TRBV7-6	TRBJ1-1	NA	CASSPGKSALTEAFF	TGTGCCAGCAGCCCAGGGAAATCAGCTCTAACTGAAGCTTTCTTT
NA	TRBV11-3	TRBJ2-1	few	CASSLGGGGPNEQFF	TGTGCCAGCAGCTTAGGTGGAGGGGGACCTAATGAGCAGTTCTTC
NA	TRBV4-1	TRBJ2-7	NA	CASSLTRESYEQYF	TGCGCCAGCAGCCTCACTAGGGAATCCTACGAGCAGTACTTC
NA	TRBV27	TRBJ2-1	NA	CASSQTRAREQFF	TGTGCCAGCAGTCAAACAAGGGCGCGTGAGCAGTTCTTC
NA	TRBV19	TRBJ1-3	NA	CATRQLSGNTIYF	TGTGCCACAAGACAGCTATCTGGAAACACCATATATTTT
NA	TRBV25-1	TRBJ2-7	once	CASSDGGISNYEQYF	TGTGCCAGCAGTGACGGAGGAATATCCAACTACGAGCAGTACTTC
TRBD1	TRBV7-9	TRBJ2-5	once	CASSLVGQGLETQYF	TGTGCCAGCAGCTTAGTCGGACAGGGGTTAGAGACCCAGTACTTC
NA	TRBV28	TRBJ1-4	NA	CASSFWGRSNEKLFF	TGTGCCAGCAGTTTTTGGGGGCGCAGTAATGAAAAACTGTTTTTT
NA	TRBV5-1	TRBJ1-4	NA	CASSELGQGGEKLFF	TGCGCCAGCAGCGAGTTAGGGCAGGGAGGTGAAAAACTGTTTTTT
NA	TRBV5-4	TRBJ1-2	NA	CASSLTSRGQRSYTF	TGTGCCAGCAGCTTAACATCCAGGGGCCAAAGGAGCTACACCTTC
NA	TRBV24-1	TRBJ1-4	NA	CATTNLSGGPNEKLFF	TGTGCCACCACAAACCTGAGCGGGGGGCCCAATGAAAAACTGTTTTTT
NA	TRBV30	TRBJ1-1	NA	CAWEMGFSTEAFF	TGTGCCTGGGAGATGGGTTTTAGTACTGAAGCTTTCTTT
NA	TRBV11-2	TRBJ2-5	NA	CASSSRGGMETQYF	TGTGCCAGCAGCTCCAGGGGGGGCATGGAGACCCAGTACTTC
NA	TRBV4-2	TRBJ2-7	NA	CASSQGARGQRPHEQYF	TGTGCCAGCAGCCAAGGGGCGAGGGGTCAGCGTCCTCACGAGCAGTACTTC